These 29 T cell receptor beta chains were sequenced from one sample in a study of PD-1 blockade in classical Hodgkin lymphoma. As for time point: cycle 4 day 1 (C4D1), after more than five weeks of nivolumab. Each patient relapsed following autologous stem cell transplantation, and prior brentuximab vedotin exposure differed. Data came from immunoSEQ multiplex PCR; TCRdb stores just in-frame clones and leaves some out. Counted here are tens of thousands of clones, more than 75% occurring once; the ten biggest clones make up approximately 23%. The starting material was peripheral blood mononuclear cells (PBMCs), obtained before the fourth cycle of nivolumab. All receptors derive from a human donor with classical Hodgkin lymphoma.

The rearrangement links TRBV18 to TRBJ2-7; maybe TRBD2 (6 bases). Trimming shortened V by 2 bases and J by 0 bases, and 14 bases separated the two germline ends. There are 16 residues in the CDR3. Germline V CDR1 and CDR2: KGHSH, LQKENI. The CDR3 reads CASSPGGTDSSYEQYF. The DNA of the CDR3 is TGTGCCAGCTCACCAGGAGGGACGGATAGCTCCTACGAGCAGTACTTC. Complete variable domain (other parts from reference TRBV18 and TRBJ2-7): NAGVMQNPRHLVRRRGQEARLRCSPMKGHSHVYWYRQLPEEGLKFMVYLQKENIIDESGMPKERFSAEFPKEGPSILRIQQVVRGDSAAYFCASSPGGTDSSYEQYFGPGTRLTVT.

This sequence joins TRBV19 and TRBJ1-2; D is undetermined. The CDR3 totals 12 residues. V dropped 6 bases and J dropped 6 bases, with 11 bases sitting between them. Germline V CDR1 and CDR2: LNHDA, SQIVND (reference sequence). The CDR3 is CASRSGINGYTF. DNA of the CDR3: TGTGCCAGTAGGTCGGGGATCAATGGCTACACCTTC. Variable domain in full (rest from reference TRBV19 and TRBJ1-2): DGGITQSPKYLFRKEGQNVTLSCEQNLNHDAMYWYRQDPGQGLRLIYYSQIVNDFQKGDIAEGYSVSREKKESFPLTVTSAQKNPTAFYLCASRSGINGYTFGSGTRLTVV.

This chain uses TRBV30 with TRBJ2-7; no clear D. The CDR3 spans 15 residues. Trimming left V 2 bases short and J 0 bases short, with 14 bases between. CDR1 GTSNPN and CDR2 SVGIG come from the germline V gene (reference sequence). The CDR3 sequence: CAWSLPLVGSYEQYF. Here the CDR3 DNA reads TGTGCCTGGAGTCTACCTTTGGTAGGCTCCTACGAGCAGTACTTC.

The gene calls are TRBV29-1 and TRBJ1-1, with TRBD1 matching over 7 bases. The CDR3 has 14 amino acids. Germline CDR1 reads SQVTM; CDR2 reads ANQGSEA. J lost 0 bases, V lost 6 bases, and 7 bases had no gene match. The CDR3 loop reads CSVSGQNMNTEAFF. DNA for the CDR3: TGCAGCGTCTCGGGACAGAACATGAACACTGAAGCTTTCTTT. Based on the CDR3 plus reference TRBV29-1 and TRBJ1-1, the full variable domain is SAVISQKPSRDICQRGTSLTIQCQVDSQVTMMFWYRQQPGQSLTLIATANQGSEATYESGFVIDKFPISRPNLTFSTLTVSNMSPEDSSIYLCSVSGQNMNTEAFFGQGTRLTVV.

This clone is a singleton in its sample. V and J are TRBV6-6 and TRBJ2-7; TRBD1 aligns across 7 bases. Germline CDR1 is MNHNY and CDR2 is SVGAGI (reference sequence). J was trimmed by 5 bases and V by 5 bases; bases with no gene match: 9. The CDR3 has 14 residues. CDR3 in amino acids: CASSRGRRENEQYF. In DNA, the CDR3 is TGTGCCAGCAGTAGGGGGCGCCGTGAGAACGAGCAGTACTTC.

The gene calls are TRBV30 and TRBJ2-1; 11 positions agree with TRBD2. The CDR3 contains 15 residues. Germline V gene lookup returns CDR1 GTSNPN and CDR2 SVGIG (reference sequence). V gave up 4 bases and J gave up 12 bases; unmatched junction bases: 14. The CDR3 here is CAWTRKGLAGGLQFF. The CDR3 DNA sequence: TGTGCCTGGACTAGAAAGGGCCTAGCGGGAGGACTGCAGTTCTTC.

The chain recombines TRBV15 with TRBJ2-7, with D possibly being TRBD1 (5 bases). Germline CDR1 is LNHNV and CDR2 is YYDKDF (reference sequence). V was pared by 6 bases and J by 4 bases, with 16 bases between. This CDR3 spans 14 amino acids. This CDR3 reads CATSSGQGMYEQYF. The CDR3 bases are TGTGCCACCAGTTCAGGTCAGGGAATGTACGAGCAGTACTTC.

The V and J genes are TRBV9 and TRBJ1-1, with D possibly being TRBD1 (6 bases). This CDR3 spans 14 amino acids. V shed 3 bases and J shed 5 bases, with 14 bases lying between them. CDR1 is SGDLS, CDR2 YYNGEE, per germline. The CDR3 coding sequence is TGTGCCAGCAGCGCTGGGGACATTAGAACTGAAGCTTTCTTT. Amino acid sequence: CASSAGDIRTEAFF.

DNA for the CDR3: TGTGCCAGCTCACCAGAGGCGGGAAGGCTGTACAATGAGCAGTTCTTC. Its translation is CASSPEAGRLYNEQFF. The chain uses TRBV18 and TRBJ2-1; TRBD2 might be the D (6 bases). The CDR3 is 16 residues long. Trimming pared 2 bases from V and 4 bases from J, leaving 15 bases between. CDR1 and CDR2 (germline): KGHSH, LQKENI.

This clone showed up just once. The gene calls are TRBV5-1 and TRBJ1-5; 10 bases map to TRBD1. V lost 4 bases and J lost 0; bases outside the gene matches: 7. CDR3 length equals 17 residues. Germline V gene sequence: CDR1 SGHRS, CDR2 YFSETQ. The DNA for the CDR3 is TGCGCCAGCAGCCCCGGGACAGGGGTCGTTAGCAATCAGCCCCAGCATTTT. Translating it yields CASSPGTGVVSNQPQHF.

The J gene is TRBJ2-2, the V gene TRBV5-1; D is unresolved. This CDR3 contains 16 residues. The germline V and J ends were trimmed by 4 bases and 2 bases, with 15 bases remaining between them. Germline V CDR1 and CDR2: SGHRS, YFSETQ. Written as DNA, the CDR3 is TGCGCCAGCAGCAATGAACAGACCCGAAACACCGGGGAGCTGTTTTTT. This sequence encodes CASSNEQTRNTGELFF.

CDR3 sequence reads: CASRSNPGRQGEFKKLFF. The DNA for the CDR3 is TGTGCAAGTCGCTCGAACCCCGGTCGACAGGGGGAATTTAAAAAACTGTTTTTT. This chain connects TRBV12-2 to TRBJ1-4; the table names TRBD1, a call not compared with the DNA. TRBV12-2 is marked as a pseudogene. This CDR3 region has 18 residues.

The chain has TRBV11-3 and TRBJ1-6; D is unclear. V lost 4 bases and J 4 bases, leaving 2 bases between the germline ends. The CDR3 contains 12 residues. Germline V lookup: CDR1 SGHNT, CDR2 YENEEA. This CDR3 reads CASSSYNSPLHF. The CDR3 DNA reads TGTGCCAGCAGCTCTTATAATTCACCCCTCCACTTT.

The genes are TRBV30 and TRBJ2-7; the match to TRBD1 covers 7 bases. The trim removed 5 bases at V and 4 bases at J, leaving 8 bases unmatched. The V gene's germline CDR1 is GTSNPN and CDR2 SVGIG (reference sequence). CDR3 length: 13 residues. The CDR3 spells CAWDRQGTYEQYF. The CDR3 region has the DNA TGTGCCTGGGACAGACAGGGAACTTACGAGCAGTACTTC.

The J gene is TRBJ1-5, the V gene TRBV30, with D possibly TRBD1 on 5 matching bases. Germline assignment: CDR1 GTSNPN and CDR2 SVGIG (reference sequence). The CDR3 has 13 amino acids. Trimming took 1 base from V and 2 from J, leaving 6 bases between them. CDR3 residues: CAWSGGGNQPQHF. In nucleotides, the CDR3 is TGTGCCTGGAGTGGGGGCGGCAATCAGCCCCAGCATTTT. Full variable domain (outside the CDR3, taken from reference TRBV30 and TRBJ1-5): SQTIHQWPATLVQPVGSPLSLECTVEGTSNPNLYWYRQAAGRGLQLLFYSVGIGQISSEVPQNLSASRPQDRQFILSSKKLLLSDSGFYLCAWSGGGNQPQHFGDGTRLSIL.

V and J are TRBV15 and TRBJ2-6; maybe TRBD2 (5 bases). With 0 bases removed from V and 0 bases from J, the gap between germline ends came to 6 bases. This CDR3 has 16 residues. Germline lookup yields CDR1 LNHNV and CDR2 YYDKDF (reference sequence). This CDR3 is CATSRDRGSGANVLTF. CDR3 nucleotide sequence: TGTGCCACCAGCAGAGATCGGGGCTCTGGGGCCAACGTCCTGACTTTC. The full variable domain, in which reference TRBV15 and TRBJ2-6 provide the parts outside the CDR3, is DAMVIQNPRYQVTQFGKPVTLSCSQTLNHNVMYWYQQKSSQAPKLLFHYYDKDFNNEADTPDNFQSRRPNTSFCFLDIRSPGLGDTAMYLCATSRDRGSGANVLTFGAGSRLTVL.

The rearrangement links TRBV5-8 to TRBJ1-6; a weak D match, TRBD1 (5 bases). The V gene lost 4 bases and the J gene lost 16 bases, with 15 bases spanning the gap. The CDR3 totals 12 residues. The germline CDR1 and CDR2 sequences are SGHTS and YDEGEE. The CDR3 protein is CASSLPGRRLHF. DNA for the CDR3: TGTGCCAGCAGCCTGCCGGGACGGCGACTCCACTTT.

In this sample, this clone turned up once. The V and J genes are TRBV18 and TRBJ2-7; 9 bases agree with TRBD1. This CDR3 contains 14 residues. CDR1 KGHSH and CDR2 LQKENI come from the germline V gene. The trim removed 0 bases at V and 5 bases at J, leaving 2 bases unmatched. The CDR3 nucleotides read TGTGCCAGCTCACCACCGGACAGGGGTCACGAGCAGTACTTC. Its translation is CASSPPDRGHEQYF.

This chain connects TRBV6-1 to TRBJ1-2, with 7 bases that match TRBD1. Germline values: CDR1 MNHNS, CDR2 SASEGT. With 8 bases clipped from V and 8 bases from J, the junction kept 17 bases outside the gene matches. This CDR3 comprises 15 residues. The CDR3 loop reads CASGAGGILSWGYTF. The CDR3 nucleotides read TGTGCCAGCGGGGCAGGGGGAATTCTTTCGTGGGGCTACACCTTC.

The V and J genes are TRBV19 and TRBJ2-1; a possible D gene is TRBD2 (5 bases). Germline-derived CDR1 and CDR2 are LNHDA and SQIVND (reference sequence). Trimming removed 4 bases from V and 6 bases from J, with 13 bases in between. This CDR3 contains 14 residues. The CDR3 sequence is CASSTRRETNEQFF. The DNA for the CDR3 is TGTGCCAGTAGTACTCGCCGGGAAACCAATGAGCAGTTCTTC.

The CDR3 DNA reads TGTGCCAGCAGCCAGGGACAGGGTATTTTCTATGGCTACACCTTC. Protein product: CASSQGQGIFYGYTF. The V and J genes are TRBV5-4 and TRBJ1-2; 9 positions match TRBD1. With V trimmed by 4 bases and J by 4 bases, 8 bases remained unmatched. CDR1 and CDR2 (germline): SGHNT, YYREEE (reference sequence). The CDR3 is 15 residues long.

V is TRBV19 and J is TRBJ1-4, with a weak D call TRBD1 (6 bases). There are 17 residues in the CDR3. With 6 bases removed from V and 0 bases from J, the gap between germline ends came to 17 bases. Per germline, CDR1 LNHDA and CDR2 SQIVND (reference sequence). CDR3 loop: CASRIEGGAPTNEKLFF. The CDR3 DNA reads TGTGCCAGTAGGATCGAGGGGGGAGCCCCAACTAATGAAAAACTGTTTTTT.

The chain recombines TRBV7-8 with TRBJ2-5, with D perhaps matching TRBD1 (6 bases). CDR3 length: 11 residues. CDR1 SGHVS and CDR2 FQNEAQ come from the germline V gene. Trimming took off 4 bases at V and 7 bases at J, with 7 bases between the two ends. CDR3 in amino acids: CASSSRGTQYF. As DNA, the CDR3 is TGTGCCAGCAGCTCCAGGGGGACCCAGTACTTC.

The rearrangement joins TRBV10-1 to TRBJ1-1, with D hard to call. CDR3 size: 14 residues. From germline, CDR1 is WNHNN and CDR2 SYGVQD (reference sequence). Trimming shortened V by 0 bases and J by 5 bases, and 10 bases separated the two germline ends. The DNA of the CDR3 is TGCGCCAGCAGTGAGTCGGTTTTTCGTACTGAAGCTTTCTTT. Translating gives CASSESVFRTEAFF.

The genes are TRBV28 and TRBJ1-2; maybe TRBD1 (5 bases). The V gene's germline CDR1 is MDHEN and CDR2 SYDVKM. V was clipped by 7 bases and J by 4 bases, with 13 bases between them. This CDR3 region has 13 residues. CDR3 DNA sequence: TGTGCCAGCAACTTGGGGGGGTCCTATGGCTACACCTTC. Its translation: CASNLGGSYGYTF.

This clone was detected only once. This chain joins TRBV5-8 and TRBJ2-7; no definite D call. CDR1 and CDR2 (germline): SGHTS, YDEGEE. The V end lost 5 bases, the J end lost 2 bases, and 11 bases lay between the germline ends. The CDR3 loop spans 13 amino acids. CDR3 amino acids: CASSFTPPYEQYF. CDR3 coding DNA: TGTGCCAGCAGTTTTACCCCCCCCTACGAGCAGTACTTC. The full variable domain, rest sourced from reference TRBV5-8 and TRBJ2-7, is EAGVTQSPTHLIKTRGQQATLRCSPISGHTSVYWYQQALGLGLQFLLWYDEGEERNRGNFPPRFSGRQFPNYSSELNVNALELEDSALYLCASSFTPPYEQYFGPGTRLTVT.

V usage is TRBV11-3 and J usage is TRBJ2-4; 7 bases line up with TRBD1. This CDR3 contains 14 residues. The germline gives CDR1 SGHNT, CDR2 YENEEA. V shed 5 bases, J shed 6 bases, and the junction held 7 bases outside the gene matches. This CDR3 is CASSPGQVLNIQYF. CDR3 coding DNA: TGTGCCAGCAGCCCCGGACAGGTTTTAAACATTCAGTACTTC.

The CDR3 DNA follows: TGTGCCAGCAGTTCCCAAGGGGACACCTTC. This encodes CASSSQGDTF. The J gene is TRBJ1-2, the V gene TRBV2; tentatively, D is TRBD1 (5 bases). Germline CDR1 is SNHLY and CDR2 is FYNNEI. V lost 5 bases and J lost 12, with 10 bases in between. The CDR3 loop spans 10 amino acids.

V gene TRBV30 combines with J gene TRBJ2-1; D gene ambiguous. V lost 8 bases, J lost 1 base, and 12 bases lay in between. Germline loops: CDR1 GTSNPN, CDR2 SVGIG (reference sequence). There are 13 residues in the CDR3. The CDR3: CALDLPSYNEQFF. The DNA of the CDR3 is TGTGCCCTAGACCTACCATCCTACAATGAGCAGTTCTTC.